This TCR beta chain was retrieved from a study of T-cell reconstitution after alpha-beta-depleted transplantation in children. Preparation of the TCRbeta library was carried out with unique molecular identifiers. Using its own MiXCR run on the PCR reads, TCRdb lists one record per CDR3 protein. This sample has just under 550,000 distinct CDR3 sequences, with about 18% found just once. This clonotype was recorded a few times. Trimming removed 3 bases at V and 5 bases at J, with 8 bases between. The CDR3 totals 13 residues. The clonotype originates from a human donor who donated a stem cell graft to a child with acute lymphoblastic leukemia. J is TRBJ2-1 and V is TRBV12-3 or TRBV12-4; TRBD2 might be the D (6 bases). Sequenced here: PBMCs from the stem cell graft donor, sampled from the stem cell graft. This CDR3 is CASSFWRDNEQFF. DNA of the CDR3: TGTGCCAGCAGTTTCTGGAGGGACAATGAGCAGTTCTTC.